This TCR beta chain was captured by sequencing in a study of blood T cells in healthy people across ages. Those donating, healthy Caucasian individuals from Russia, were aged 6 to 90. Remarks on this clonotype: Its target is unknown. The germline gene is not matched at one end of the junction; a read error may be the cause.

The study, taken as a whole, reports: Conclusively comparing naive with antigen-experienced cells was impossible with unsorted PBMCs. Higher diversity and more naive CD4+ cells were features of long-lived donors, compared to aged donors.

A J-beta primer mix and a sample-barcoded 5' primer were used in a second PCR of roughly 6 to 12 cycles. Through a template-switch adaptor with 12 random nucleotides, each cDNA molecule received a tag. MiXCR was run by TCRdb on the 5' RACE reads, yielding one entry per CDR3 protein. The sample lists 1.5 million to 2 million distinct CDR3 sequences, under 30% seen once, with roughly 8% in the top ten. Source material: blood. This clonotype was obtained from a woman in her 30s in good health.

The CDR3 sequence: CASRFAGGRADMQYF. DNA of the CDR3: TGTGCCAGCAGGTTCGCGGGGGGCAGAGCAGATATGCAGTATTTT. The chain carries TRBV12-3 or TRBV12-4 and TRBJ2-3; TRBD2 matches 8 bases. The CDR3 runs 15 residues.